The 31 T cell receptor beta chains presented below share a single source sample, sequenced in a study of blood T cell repertoires in COVID-19. TCRdb's copy holds only in-frame clones and misses some; the assay was immunoSEQ multiplex PCR. Of approximately 260,000 clones in the sample, under 90% were seen once. The specimen sequenced was peripheral blood. All receptors come from a man between 45 and 60 years old with acute or convalescent COVID-19.

The CDR3: CASSSHISIRGSSYEQYF. In DNA form, the CDR3 reads TGTGCCAGCAGCTCACATATCTCAATTAGGGGTTCCTCCTACGAGCAGTACTTC. This chain joins TRBV7-9 and TRBJ2-7, with a tentative D call TRBD1 (5 bases). The length of the CDR3 is 18 residues. Looked up from germline, CDR1 is SEHNR and CDR2 is FQNEAQ (reference sequence). The ends were cut back, 4 bases at V and 0 bases at J, with 22 bases in the middle.

This chain joins TRBV19 and TRBJ1-6; TRBD1 matches at 10 bases. Germline trimming cut 3 bases from V and 7 bases from J; bases unmatched to any gene: 6. CDR3 length: 16 residues. Germline CDR1 reads LNHDA; CDR2 reads SQIVND (reference sequence). The CDR3 region has the DNA TGTGCCAGTAGTATGGGGACAGGGGAAGTCAATTCACCCCTCCACTTT. Translating it yields CASSMGTGEVNSPLHF.

As to this clone: This specimen includes other DNA sequences encoding the same CDR3. CDR3 sequence: CASSLGAGSSYNEQFF. In DNA, the CDR3 is TGCGCCAGCAGCTTGGGAGCGGGGAGCTCCTACAATGAGCAGTTCTTC. This chain uses TRBV5-1 with TRBJ2-1, with 7 bases matching TRBD2. Germline CDR1 and CDR2: SGHRS and YFSETQ. CDR3 size: 16 residues. V dropped 0 bases and J dropped 0; count of bases not matched to a gene: 3.

The chain is built from TRBV6-5 and TRBJ1-5; the D gene is possibly TRBD1 (5 bases). Germline assignment: CDR1 MNHEY and CDR2 SVGAGI. Trimming left V 7 bases short and J 5 bases short, with 18 bases between. The CDR3 runs to 15 residues. The DNA for the CDR3 is TGTGCCAGCACCCCTTGGGGGGGGGATTATCAGCCCCAGCATTTT. Translation: CASTPWGGDYQPQHF.

The rearrangement links TRBV9 to TRBJ1-3; 8 positions match TRBD1. The trim removed 0 bases at V and 0 bases at J, leaving 20 bases unmatched. The CDR3 consists of 22 residues. Germline values: CDR1 SGDLS, CDR2 YYNGEE. Here the CDR3 reads CASSVAVGTPGTGPYSGNTIYF. CDR3 in DNA: TGTGCCAGCAGCGTAGCTGTAGGAACGCCCGGGACAGGACCTTACTCTGGAAACACCATATATTTT.

The chain joins TRBV6-5 to TRBJ1-1, with TRBD1 as a possible D gene (5 bases). CDR1 is MNHEY, CDR2 SVGAGI, per germline. This CDR3 contains 13 residues. V was clipped by 2 bases and J by 4 bases, with 8 bases between them. The CDR3 protein is CASSYAGITEAFF. The CDR3 DNA sequence: TGTGCCAGCAGTTACGCAGGGATCACTGAAGCTTTCTTT.

The V gene is TRBV2, the J gene TRBJ2-7, with 10 bases lining up with TRBD1. This CDR3 is built from 15 residues. Trimming cost V 4 bases and J 3 bases; bases outside gene matches: 6. Germline V gene lookup returns CDR1 SNHLY and CDR2 FYNNEI. The CDR3 protein is CASSAGQGIYYEQYF. The DNA for the CDR3 is TGTGCCAGCAGTGCGGGACAGGGGATTTACTACGAGCAGTACTTC.

The J gene is TRBJ1-1, the V gene TRBV5-1, with a tentative D call TRBD1 (6 bases). Germline-derived CDR1 and CDR2 are SGHRS and YFSETQ. With 3 bases removed from V and 4 bases from J, the gap between germline ends came to 13 bases. The length of the CDR3 is 14 residues. The CDR3 region has the DNA TGCGCCAGCAGCTCCCAGGGAGGGGGCACTGAAGCTTTCTTT. Protein sequence: CASSSQGGGTEAFF.

The CDR3, as DNA: TGTGCCAGCAGTTGGCGGGGCCACAATGAGCAGTTCTTC. Translation: CASSWRGHNEQFF. This chain links TRBV6-5 with TRBJ2-1, with D perhaps matching TRBD2 (6 bases). The ends were cut back, 4 bases at V and 5 bases at J, with 9 bases in the middle. Germline V gives CDR1 MNHEY, CDR2 SVGAGI. The length of the CDR3 is 13 residues.

This clone was counted a single time. The chain links TRBV25-1 to TRBJ1-1; 8 positions agree with TRBD1. Per germline, CDR1 MGHDK and CDR2 SYGVNS. The CDR3 extends over 15 amino acids. Unmatched junction bases numbered 11, after V lost 6 bases and J lost 5 bases. CDR3: CASRPDRGRQTEAFF. The CDR3 coding sequence is TGTGCCAGCAGGCCCGACAGGGGACGGCAAACTGAAGCTTTCTTT.

The rearrangement uses TRBV10-2 and TRBJ2-7; 10 nucleotides match TRBD1. The ends lost 11 bases at V and 3 bases at J; junction bases unmatched: 10. The CDR3 contains 14 residues. Germline CDR1 reads WSHSY; CDR2 reads SAAADI. As DNA, the CDR3 is TGCGCCGGTTCGACAGGGGGCGAGGGCTACGAGCAGTACTTC. Translated: CAGSTGGEGYEQYF.

The J gene is TRBJ2-2, the V gene TRBV18, with 7 bases matching TRBD1. Germline V lookup: CDR1 KGHSH, CDR2 LQKENI. V was clipped by 3 bases and J by 6 bases; unmatched bases: 7. CDR3 length equals 15 residues. The CDR3 DNA reads TGTGCCAGCTCACCTTGGACAGGATCCCCCGGGGAGCTGTTTTTT. It encodes CASSPWTGSPGELFF.

The rearrangement links TRBV29-1 to TRBJ1-1; D may be TRBD1 (5 bases). V was trimmed by 7 bases and J by 7 bases, leaving 13 bases between them. The CDR3 totals 11 residues. Germline V gene lookup returns CDR1 SQVTM and CDR2 ANQGSEA. The CDR3 DNA follows: TGCAGCGGACGCCGGGACTTTGAAGCTTTCTTT. Protein sequence: CSGRRDFEAFF.

This chain joins TRBV5-8 and TRBJ1-3; TRBD1 might be the D (5 bases). V was pared by 1 base and J by 10 bases, with 15 bases between. The length of the CDR3 is 14 residues. Looked up from germline, CDR1 is SGHTS and CDR2 is YDEGEE. CDR3 amino acids: CASSLSPGHTTIYF. In DNA form, the CDR3 reads TGTGCCAGCAGCTTGTCTCCAGGACACACGACCATATATTTT.

The V gene is TRBV6-5, the J gene TRBJ2-7, with D possibly TRBD2 on 7 matching bases. Germline lookup yields CDR1 MNHEY and CDR2 SVGAGI. This CDR3 comprises 15 residues. Trimming removed 6 bases at V and 3 bases at J, with 18 bases between. The CDR3 DNA sequence: TGTGCCAGCAGCGCACGGGAGGACAGCTTCTACGAGCAGTACTTC. It encodes CASSAREDSFYEQYF.

CDR3 sequence: CASSSPRGGDTEAFF. CDR3 sequence (DNA): TGTGCCAGCAGTTCCCCAAGGGGTGGTGACACTGAAGCTTTCTTT. The genes are TRBV27 and TRBJ1-1; perhaps TRBD1 as D (5 bases). The V gene lost 4 bases and the J gene lost 3 bases, with 15 bases spanning the gap. The CDR3 consists of 15 residues. Germline V gene sequence: CDR1 MNHEY, CDR2 SMNVEV (reference sequence).

The V gene is TRBV5-5, the J gene TRBJ1-2; 7 nucleotides line up with TRBD1. CDR3 length equals 14 residues. V was pared by 1 base and J by 8 bases, with 8 bases of the junction left unmatched. Per germline, CDR1 SGHKS and CDR2 YYEKEE (reference sequence). CDR3 in amino acids: CASSLNRQGGGYTF. The CDR3 DNA follows: TGTGCCAGCAGCTTGAATCGACAGGGTGGCGGCTACACCTTC.

This chain links TRBV29-1 with TRBJ1-4, with D perhaps matching TRBD1 (6 bases). CDR3 length: 14 residues. Germline CDR1 is SQVTM and CDR2 is ANQGSEA. V gave up 7 bases and J gave up 0 bases, with 12 bases separating them. The CDR3 sequence is CSAQRQATNEKLFF. Here the CDR3 DNA reads TGCAGCGCACAACGACAGGCAACTAATGAAAAACTGTTTTTT.

This clone has a single count. V gene TRBV14 combines with J gene TRBJ2-3; a weak D match, TRBD1 (6 bases). This CDR3 is built from 15 residues. Germline V gene data show CDR1 as SGHDN and CDR2 as FVKESK. The V and J ends lost 8 bases and 2 bases respectively, with 17 bases between them. CDR3 amino acids: CASSKLTGYTDTQYF. CDR3 DNA sequence: TGTGCCAGCTCTAAACTGACAGGATACACAGATACGCAGTATTTT.

The rearrangement joins TRBV19 to TRBJ2-1, with D perhaps TRBD2 (7 bases). CDR1 is LNHDA, CDR2 SQIVND, per germline (reference sequence). The V gene lost 8 bases and the J gene lost 7 bases, with 21 bases spanning the gap. The CDR3 has 15 residues. The CDR3 DNA reads as TGTGCCAGTGCCGGGGGCGGGGGAGGTGAGAATGAGCAGTTCTTC. As protein: CASAGGGGGENEQFF.

V is TRBV29-1 and J is TRBJ1-1, with D unresolved. This CDR3 comprises 11 residues. V lost 6 bases to trimming and J lost 4 bases, with 9 bases between them. Germline lookup yields CDR1 SQVTM and CDR2 ANQGSEA. The CDR3: CSVRRRTEAFF. The CDR3 DNA sequence: TGCAGCGTCAGGAGGCGCACTGAAGCTTTCTTT.

The rearrangement uses TRBV3-1 (or the pseudogene TRBV3-2) and TRBJ2-3; D not resolved. The CDR3 contains 15 residues. Between the trimmed V and J ends, which lost 4 bases and 2 bases, there was a span of 13 bases. Germline V gene data show CDR1 as LGHDT and CDR2 as YNNKEL (reference sequence). The CDR3 protein is CASSPWNSNTDTQYF. For the CDR3, the DNA is TGTGCCAGCAGCCCTTGGAACAGCAACACAGATACGCAGTATTTT.

The rearrangement links TRBV19 to TRBJ2-3; D might be TRBD1 (6 bases). The germline V gene has CDR1 LNHDA and CDR2 SQIVND (reference sequence). The length of the CDR3 is 14 residues. V lost 9 bases and J 7 bases, leaving 20 bases between the germline ends. Here the CDR3 reads CASAYRARGNTQYF. CDR3 DNA sequence: TGTGCCAGCGCTTACAGGGCCCGTGGAAATACGCAGTATTTT.

V usage is TRBV5-1 and J usage is TRBJ2-2, with D tentatively TRBD1 (7 bases). Germline V gene data show CDR1 as SGHRS and CDR2 as YFSETQ. The CDR3 is made up of 15 amino acids. V lost 4 bases and J 4 bases, leaving 14 bases between the germline ends. Here the CDR3 reads CASSPRGEGTGELFF. CDR3 in DNA: TGCGCCAGCAGCCCCAGGGGGGAAGGCACCGGGGAGCTGTTTTTT.

The genes are TRBV6-6 and TRBJ1-5; D is ambiguous. This CDR3 has 15 amino acids. Trimming took off 0 bases at V and 3 bases at J, with 9 bases between the two ends. The V gene's germline CDR1 is MNHNY and CDR2 SVGAGI (reference sequence). CDR3 sequence reads: CASSYSRGDNQPQHF. For the CDR3, the DNA is TGTGCCAGCAGTTACTCGAGAGGAGACAATCAGCCCCAGCATTTT.

This chain joins TRBV5-1 and TRBJ1-1, with TRBD1 matching over 10 bases. Germline V lookup: CDR1 SGHRS, CDR2 YFSETQ. This CDR3 comprises 13 residues. The J segment lost 6 bases and the V segment lost 4 bases, leaving 3 bases of the junction unmatched. CDR3: CASSQGTGAEAFF. The CDR3 bases are TGCGCCAGCAGCCAAGGGACAGGGGCTGAAGCTTTCTTT.

The chain carries TRBV6-5 and TRBJ2-1, with TRBD1 matching over 7 bases. The CDR3 sequence is 11 residues long. The germline V gene encodes CDR1 MNHEY and CDR2 SVGAGI. V shed 7 bases and J 9 bases; nucleotides not matched to a gene: 3. The CDR3 nucleotides read TGTGCCAGCACTCAGGGGGTTGAGCAGTTCTTC. Translated: CASTQGVEQFF.

The chain employs TRBV6-6 and TRBJ1-5; D call uncertain. Germline CDR1 and CDR2: MNHNY and SVGAGI (reference sequence). The CDR3 is 15 residues long. The V and J ends lost 2 bases and 0 bases respectively, with 8 bases between them. The CDR3 nucleotides read TGTGCCAGCAGTTACCCCCCCGTTAGCAATCAGCCCCAGCATTTT. Translated: CASSYPPVSNQPQHF.

The CDR3 reads CAANRVPGELFF. The CDR3, as DNA: TGTGCCGCGAACAGGGTTCCCGGGGAGCTGTTTTTT. The rearrangement joins TRBV19 to TRBJ2-2; D perhaps matches TRBD1 (6 bases). Germline V gene lookup returns CDR1 LNHDA and CDR2 SQIVND (reference sequence). This CDR3 is 12 amino acids long. V was shortened by 11 bases and J by 6 bases, with 13 bases between the two germline ends.

V and J are TRBV10-1 and TRBJ1-2, with a tentative D call TRBD1 (5 bases). Germline CDR1 and CDR2: WNHNN and SYGVQD (reference sequence). The CDR3 totals 13 residues. Trimming took off 5 bases at V and 2 bases at J, with 9 bases between the two ends. CDR3 sequence: CASSSQANYGYTF. Written as DNA, the CDR3 is TGCGCCAGCAGTTCACAGGCGAACTATGGCTACACCTTC.

V and J are TRBV30 and TRBJ1-5, with TRBD1 identical over 7 bases. V lost 1 base and J lost 5; bases outside the gene matches: 5. The CDR3 sequence is 14 residues long. Germline V CDR1 and CDR2: GTSNPN, SVGIG (reference sequence). Written as DNA, the CDR3 is TGTGCCTGGAGTGCGACAGGGACGTATCAGCCCCAGCATTTT. Its protein product is CAWSATGTYQPQHF.